This T cell receptor beta chain was sequenced for a study of control samples from healthy donors and cancer patients. Sequenced by immunoSEQ multiplex PCR; TCRdb stores in-frame clones only, minus some. Of about 410,000 clones in the sample, about nine tenths were seen once. Sequencing was carried out using PBMCs. This clonotype was sampled from a man aged 35 to 55 with head and neck cancer.

CDR3 amino acids: CASSVSGGAVTDTQYF. In DNA form, the CDR3 reads TGTGCCAGCAGCGTGAGCGGGGGGGCCGTCACAGATACGCAGTATTTT. This chain connects TRBV9 to TRBJ2-3; 10 bases align to TRBD2. The germline gives CDR1 SGDLS, CDR2 YYNGEE. This CDR3 is 16 amino acids long. J was trimmed by 2 bases and V by 2 bases; bases with no gene match: 5. The complete variable domain, with remaining parts taken from reference TRBV9 and TRBJ2-3, reads DSGVTQTPKHLITATGQRVTLRCSPRSGDLSVYWYQQSLDQGLQFLIQYYNGEERAKGNILERFSAQQFPDLHSELNLSSLELGDSALYFCASSVSGGAVTDTQYFGPGTRLTVL.